The T cell receptor (beta chain) described here comes from a study of persistence of HIV-infected CD4 T cells. The V end lost 2 bases, the J end lost 5 bases, and 5 bases lay between the germline ends. Germline CDR1 is KGHDR and CDR2 is SFDVKD. The CDR3 totals 12 residues. Notes on this clone: Antigen specificity is unknown. The sample holds other DNA sequences that translate to the same CDR3.

Anti-CD3/anti-CD28 beads served as a nonspecific positive control stimulus. Sorting selected CD4+ T cells upregulating both CD40 ligand and CD69. Adults with HIV-1 started suppressive ART while chronically infected. Study conclusions and caveats: TCRbeta richness was lower in CMV- and Gag-responding cells than in anti-CD3/anti-CD28-responding cells.

Sequencing used immunoSEQ version 4 in survey mode. Sequenced by immunoSEQ multiplex PCR; TCRdb stores in-frame clones only, minus some. The sample holds about 45,000 clones, 80% to 90% seen once. This chain connects TRBV24-1 to TRBJ1-2; D is ambiguous. The specimen was CD4+ T cells sorted from PBMCs after 18-hour stimulation, collected from a patient who received antiretroviral therapy. This receptor was obtained from an adult woman with HIV who was CMV-seropositive. CDR3 sequence reads: CATSDSAYGYTF. The CDR3 DNA sequence: TGTGCCACCAGTGATTCGGCATATGGCTACACCTTC.